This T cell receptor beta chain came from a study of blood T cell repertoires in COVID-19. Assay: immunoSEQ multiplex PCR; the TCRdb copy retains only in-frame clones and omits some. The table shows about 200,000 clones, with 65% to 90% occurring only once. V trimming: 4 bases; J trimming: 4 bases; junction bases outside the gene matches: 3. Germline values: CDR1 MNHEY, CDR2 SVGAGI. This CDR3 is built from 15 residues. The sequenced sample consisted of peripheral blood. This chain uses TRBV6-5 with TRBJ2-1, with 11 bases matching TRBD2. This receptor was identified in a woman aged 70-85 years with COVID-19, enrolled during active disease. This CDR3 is CASSFSGGGYNEQFF. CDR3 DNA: TGTGCCAGCAGTTTTAGCGGGGGGGGTTACAATGAGCAGTTCTTC.